This passage covers 3 T cell receptor beta chains from one sample sequenced in a study of T cells in Graves' hyperthyroidism and ophthalmopathy (dated by TCRdb to the late 2010s). Library preparation employed multiplex PCR. The reads were generated on an Illumina HiSeq 2000. The TCR beta CDR3 regions were amplified from the RNA transcripts. The first round of RT-PCR for the TCR CDR3 was performed with the HTBI primer set and the Qiagen OneStep RT-PCR kit. The raw public data were reprocessed by TCRdb itself: fastp quality trimming at Q25, MiXCR clonotype calling, in-frame beta chains only. Records with the same CDR3 protein are collapsed into one entry carrying the most frequent genes and DNA. The sample profile shows 100,000 to 130,000 distinct CDR3 sequences; 15% to 20% of them were found once. Clones ranked in the top ten supply 35% to 45% of the sample. The sequenced sample was blood. These receptors all stem from a woman in her forties or fifties with Graves' hyperthyroidism.

This clonotype was counted ten times or more. V usage is TRBV5-1 and J usage is TRBJ2-1, with a weak D call TRBD2 (6 bases). Germline CDR1 is SGHRS and CDR2 is YFSETQ. The CDR3 consists of 15 residues. V was shortened by 4 bases and J by 1 base, with 12 bases between the two germline ends. CDR3 sequence (DNA): TGCGCCAGCAGCCTGTTGGGGGGTTCCTACAATGAGCAGTTCTTC. This sequence encodes CASSLLGGSYNEQFF.

J is TRBJ2-1 and V is TRBV28; 12 nucleotides line up with TRBD2. The CDR3 totals 16 residues. V lost 3 bases, J lost 9 bases, and 9 bases stayed unmatched. Germline CDR1 MDHEN, CDR2 SYDVKM. The CDR3 region is CASSFPLAGGQGEQFF. CDR3 DNA sequence: TGTGCCAGCAGTTTTCCCCTAGCGGGAGGGCAGGGTGAGCAGTTCTTC.

This clonotype was seen repeatedly, ten times or more. V is TRBV12-3 or TRBV12-4 and J is TRBJ2-2; D gene unclear. Trimming shortened V by 6 bases and J by 3 bases, and 8 bases separated the two germline ends. The CDR3 length is 13 residues. CDR3 sequence reads: CASRPEDTGELFF. In DNA form, the CDR3 reads TGTGCCAGCAGGCCTGAGGACACCGGGGAGCTGTTTTTT.